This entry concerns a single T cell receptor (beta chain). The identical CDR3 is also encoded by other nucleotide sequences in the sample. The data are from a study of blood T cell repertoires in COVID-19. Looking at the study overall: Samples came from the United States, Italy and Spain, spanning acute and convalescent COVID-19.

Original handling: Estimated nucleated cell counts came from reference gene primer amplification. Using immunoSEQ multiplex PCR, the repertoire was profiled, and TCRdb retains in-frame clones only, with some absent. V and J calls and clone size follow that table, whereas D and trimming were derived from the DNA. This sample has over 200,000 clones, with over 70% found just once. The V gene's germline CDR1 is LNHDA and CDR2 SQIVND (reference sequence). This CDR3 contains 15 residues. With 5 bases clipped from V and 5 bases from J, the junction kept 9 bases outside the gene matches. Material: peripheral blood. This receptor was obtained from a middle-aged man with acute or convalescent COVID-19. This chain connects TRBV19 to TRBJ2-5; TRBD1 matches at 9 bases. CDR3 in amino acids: CASSPVQGAWETQYF. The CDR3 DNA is TGTGCCAGTAGTCCCGTACAGGGGGCTTGGGAGACCCAGTACTTC.